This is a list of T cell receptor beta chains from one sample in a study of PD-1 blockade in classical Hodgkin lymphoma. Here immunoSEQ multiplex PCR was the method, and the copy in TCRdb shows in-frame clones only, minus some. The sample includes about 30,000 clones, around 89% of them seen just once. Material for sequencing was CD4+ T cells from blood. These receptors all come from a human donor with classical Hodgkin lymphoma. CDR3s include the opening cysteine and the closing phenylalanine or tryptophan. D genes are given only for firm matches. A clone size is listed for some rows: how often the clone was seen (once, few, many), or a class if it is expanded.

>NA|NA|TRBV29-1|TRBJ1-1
CSVGGGREAFF
TGCAGCGTTGGGGGGGGGCGAGAAGCTTTCTTT
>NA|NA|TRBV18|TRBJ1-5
CASSQYTHSNQPQHF
TGTGCCAGCTCACAGTACACCCATAGCAATCAGCCCCAGCATTTT
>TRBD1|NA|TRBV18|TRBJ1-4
CASSPGTGDSGEKLFF
TGTGCCAGCTCACCAGGGACAGGGGACTCAGGTGAAAAACTGTTTTTT
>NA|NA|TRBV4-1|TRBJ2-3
CASSRDAGGTTDTQYF
TGCGCCAGCAGCCGCGATGCGGGCGGAACCACAGATACGCAGTATTTT
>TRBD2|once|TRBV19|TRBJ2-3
CASSITSSGSTDTQYF
TGTGCCAGTAGTATTACTAGTAGCGGGAGTACAGATACGCAGTATTTT
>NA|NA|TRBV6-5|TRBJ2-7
CASSYRGGNEQYF
TGTGCCAGCAGTTACCGGGGCGGGAACGAGCAGTACTTC
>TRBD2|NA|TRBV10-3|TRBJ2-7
CAIMVGSGSGYEQYF
TGTGCCATCATGGTCGGTAGCGGGAGTGGATACGAGCAGTACTTC
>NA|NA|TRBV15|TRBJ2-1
CATSSTPSRAVNGYNEQFF
TGTGCCACCAGCTCTACCCCTTCTAGAGCGGTAAATGGTTACAATGAGCAGTTCTTC
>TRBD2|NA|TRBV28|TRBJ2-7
CASRGSSGSSYEQYF
TGTGCCAGCAGAGGGTCTAGCGGGAGCTCCTACGAGCAGTACTTC
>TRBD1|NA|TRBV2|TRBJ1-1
CASWTGVNTEAFF
TGTGCCAGCTGGACAGGAGTGAACACTGAAGCTTTCTTT
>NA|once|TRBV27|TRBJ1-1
CASSPLQGNTEAFF
TGTGCCAGCAGTCCTCTACAGGGGAACACTGAAGCTTTCTTT
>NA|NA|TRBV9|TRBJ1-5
CASSVGEVSNQPQHF
TGTGCCAGCAGCGTAGGGGAGGTCTCCAATCAGCCCCAGCATTTT
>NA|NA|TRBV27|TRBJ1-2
CANRPGRIYGYTF
TGTGCCAACAGGCCGGGACGGATCTATGGCTACACCTTC
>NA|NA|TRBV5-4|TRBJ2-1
CASTQAWPTYNEQFF
TGTGCCAGCACCCAAGCCTGGCCCACTTACAATGAGCAGTTCTTC
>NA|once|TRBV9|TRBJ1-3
CASSVEGLSGNTIYF
TGTGCCAGCAGCGTAGAAGGGCTCTCTGGAAACACCATATATTTT
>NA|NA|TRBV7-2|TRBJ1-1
CASSLDLGEAFF
TGTGCCAGCAGCTTAGATCTTGGTGAAGCTTTCTTT
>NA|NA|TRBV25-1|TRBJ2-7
CASSGGGSQYF
TGTGCCAGCAGTGGGGGGGGCTCGCAGTACTTC
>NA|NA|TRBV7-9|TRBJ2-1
CASSSPVIGAYNEQFF
TGTGCCAGCAGCTCTCCTGTTATCGGGGCCTACAATGAGCAGTTCTTC
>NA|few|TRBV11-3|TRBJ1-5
CASSLGGSGQPQHF
TGTGCCAGCAGCTTAGGGGGATCGGGTCAGCCCCAGCATTTT
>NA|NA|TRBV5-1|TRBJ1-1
CASSSDWDTEAFF
TGCGCCAGCAGCTCCGACTGGGACACTGAAGCTTTCTTT
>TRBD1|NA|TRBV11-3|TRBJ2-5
CASSSGQGLGQETQYF
TGTGCCAGCAGCTCGGGACAGGGGTTGGGCCAAGAGACCCAGTACTTC
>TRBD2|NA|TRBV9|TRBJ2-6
CASSVEAGARVLTF
TGTGCCAGCAGCGTAGAAGCGGGGGCCCGAGTCCTGACTTTC
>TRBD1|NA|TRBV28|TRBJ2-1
CASSYAGTGVYNEQFF
TGTGCCAGCAGTTATGCCGGGACAGGGGTATACAATGAGCAGTTCTTC
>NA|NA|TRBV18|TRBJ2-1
CASSPEWDGVLGVEFF
TGTGCCAGCTCACCAGAGTGGGATGGGGTCCTTGGAGTGGAGTTCTTC
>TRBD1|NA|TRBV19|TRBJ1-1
CASSTDRVAFF
TGTGCCAGTAGTACCGACAGGGTCGCTTTCTTT
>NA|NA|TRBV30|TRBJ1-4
CAWSVLGYEKLFF
TGTGCCTGGAGTGTTTTGGGATACGAAAAACTGTTTTTT
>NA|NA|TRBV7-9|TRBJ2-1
CASSLVKQGNEQFF
TGTGCCAGCAGCTTAGTAAAACAGGGAAATGAGCAGTTCTTC
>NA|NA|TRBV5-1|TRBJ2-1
CASSLITSYNEQFF
TGCGCCAGCAGCCTTATAACCTCCTACAATGAGCAGTTCTTC
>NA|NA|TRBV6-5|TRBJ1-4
CATRRGLGEKLFF
TGTGCCACTCGCCGGGGCCTCGGGGAAAAACTGTTTTTT
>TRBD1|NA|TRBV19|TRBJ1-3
CASSMIGTGAQTSGNTIYF
TGTGCCAGTAGTATGATAGGGACAGGGGCCCAAACCTCTGGAAACACCATATATTTT
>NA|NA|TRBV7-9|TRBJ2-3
CASSSPPSSSLLTDTQYF
TGTGCCAGCAGCTCCCCCCCCTCGTCATCACTCCTAACAGATACGCAGTATTTT
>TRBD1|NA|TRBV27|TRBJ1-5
CASSFTGTALNQPQHF
TGTGCCAGCAGTTTCACCGGGACAGCACTCAATCAGCCCCAGCATTTT
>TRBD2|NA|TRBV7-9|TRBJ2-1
CASSSGTSGQVFGQFF
TGTGCCAGCAGCTCCGGGACTAGCGGTCAGGTTTTCGGGCAGTTCTTC
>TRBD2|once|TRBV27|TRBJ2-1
CASSPVPGLAGPYNEQFF
TGTGCCAGCAGCCCCGTCCCGGGACTAGCGGGGCCGTACAATGAGCAGTTCTTC
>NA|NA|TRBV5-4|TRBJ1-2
CASSTDSYGYTF
TGTGCCAGCAGTACGGACAGCTATGGCTACACCTTC
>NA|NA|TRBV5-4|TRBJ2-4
CASSPMGLAKNIQYF
TGTGCCAGCAGCCCTATGGGACTAGCCAAAAACATTCAGTACTTC
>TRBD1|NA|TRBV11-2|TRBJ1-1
CASKTQGQGGSEAFF
TGTGCCAGCAAAACACAGGGACAGGGAGGCTCTGAAGCTTTCTTT
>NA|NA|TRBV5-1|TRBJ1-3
CASSLDPVNSGNTIYF
TGCGCCAGCAGCTTGGACCCAGTGAACTCTGGAAACACCATATATTTT
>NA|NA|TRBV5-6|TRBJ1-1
CASSLGGTVMNTEAFF
TGTGCCAGCAGCTTGGGCGGGACGGTTATGAACACTGAAGCTTTCTTT
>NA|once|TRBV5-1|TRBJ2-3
CASSYLQGDSTDTQYF
TGCGCCAGCAGCTACCTACAGGGCGATAGCACAGATACGCAGTATTTT
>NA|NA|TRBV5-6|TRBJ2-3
CASSLGVRRTDTQYF
TGTGCCAGCAGCTTGGGAGTGCGACGCACAGATACGCAGTATTTT
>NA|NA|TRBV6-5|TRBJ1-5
CASSYGSNQPQHF
TGTGCCAGCAGTTACGGCAGTAATCAGCCCCAGCATTTT
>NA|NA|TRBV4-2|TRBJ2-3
CASSQVWAGTDTQYF
TGTGCCAGCAGCCAAGTGTGGGCGGGGACAGATACGCAGTATTTT
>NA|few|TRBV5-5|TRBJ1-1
CASSPDLQGDTEAFF
TGTGCCAGCAGCCCGGACCTACAGGGAGACACTGAAGCTTTCTTT
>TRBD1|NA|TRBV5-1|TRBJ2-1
CASSRQGPDNEQFF
TGCGCCAGCAGCCGACAGGGTCCGGACAATGAGCAGTTCTTC
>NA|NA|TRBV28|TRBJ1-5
CASSLLKGPEHF
TGTGCCAGCAGTTTACTTAAGGGGCCGGAACATTTT
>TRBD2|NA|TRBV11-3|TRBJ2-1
CASSLVGGRASYNEQFF
TGTGCCAGCAGCTTAGTGGGCGGGAGGGCCTCCTACAATGAGCAGTTCTTC
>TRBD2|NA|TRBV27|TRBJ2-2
CASSPYLAGAGELFF
TGTGCCAGCAGCCCCTATCTAGCGGGAGCCGGGGAGCTGTTTTTT
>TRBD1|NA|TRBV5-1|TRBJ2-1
CASSSTDRVRNEQFF
TGCGCCAGCAGCTCGACGGACAGGGTCAGGAATGAGCAGTTCTTC
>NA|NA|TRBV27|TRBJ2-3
CASSSMTGTDTQYF
TGTGCCAGCAGTTCTATGACAGGCACAGATACGCAGTATTTT
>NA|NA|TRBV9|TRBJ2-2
CASSVGVGELFF
TGTGCCAGCAGCGTAGGGGTCGGGGAGCTGTTTTTT
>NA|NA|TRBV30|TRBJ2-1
CAWSVWVYNEQFF
TGTGCCTGGAGTGTATGGGTTTACAATGAGCAGTTCTTC
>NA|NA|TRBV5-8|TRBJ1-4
CASSLGDGATNEKLFF
TGTGCCAGCAGCTTGGGGGACGGAGCAACTAATGAAAAACTGTTTTTT
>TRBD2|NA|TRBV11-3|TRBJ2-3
CASSDPSGSGDTQYF
TGTGCCAGCAGCGACCCTAGCGGGAGCGGAGATACGCAGTATTTT
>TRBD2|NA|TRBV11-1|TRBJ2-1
CASSLEAGGYNEQFF
TGTGCCAGCAGCTTAGAGGCGGGGGGCTACAATGAGCAGTTCTTC